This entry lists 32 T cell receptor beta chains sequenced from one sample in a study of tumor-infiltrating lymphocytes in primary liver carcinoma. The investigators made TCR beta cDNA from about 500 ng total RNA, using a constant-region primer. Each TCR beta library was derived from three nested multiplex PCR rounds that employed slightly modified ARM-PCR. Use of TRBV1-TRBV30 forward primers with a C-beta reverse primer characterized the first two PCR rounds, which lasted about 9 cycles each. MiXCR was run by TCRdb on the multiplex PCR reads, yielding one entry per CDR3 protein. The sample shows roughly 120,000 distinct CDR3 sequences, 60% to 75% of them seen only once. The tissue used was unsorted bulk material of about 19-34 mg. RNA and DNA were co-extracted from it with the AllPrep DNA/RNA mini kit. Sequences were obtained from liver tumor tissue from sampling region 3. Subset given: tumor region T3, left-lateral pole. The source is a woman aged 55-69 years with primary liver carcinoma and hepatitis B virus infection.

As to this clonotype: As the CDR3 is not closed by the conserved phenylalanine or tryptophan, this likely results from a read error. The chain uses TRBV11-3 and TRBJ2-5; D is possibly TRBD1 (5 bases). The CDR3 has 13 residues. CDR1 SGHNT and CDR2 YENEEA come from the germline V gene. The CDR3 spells CASCLAGQETQYL. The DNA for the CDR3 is TGTGCCAGCTGCTTAGCAGGGCAAGAGACCCAGTACCTC.

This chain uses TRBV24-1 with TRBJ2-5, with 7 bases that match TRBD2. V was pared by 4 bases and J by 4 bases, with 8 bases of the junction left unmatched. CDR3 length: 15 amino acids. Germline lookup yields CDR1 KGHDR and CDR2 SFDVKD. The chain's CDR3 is CATSDALAPRETQYF. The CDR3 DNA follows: TGTGCCACCAGTGACGCACTAGCGCCTCGAGAGACCCAGTACTTC.

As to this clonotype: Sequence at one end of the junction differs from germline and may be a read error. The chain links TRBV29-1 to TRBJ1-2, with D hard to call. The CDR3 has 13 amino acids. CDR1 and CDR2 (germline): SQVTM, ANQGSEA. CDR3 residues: CSVDGTPNYGYTF. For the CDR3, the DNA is TGCAGCGTTGATGGCACCCCTAACTATGGATACACCTTC.

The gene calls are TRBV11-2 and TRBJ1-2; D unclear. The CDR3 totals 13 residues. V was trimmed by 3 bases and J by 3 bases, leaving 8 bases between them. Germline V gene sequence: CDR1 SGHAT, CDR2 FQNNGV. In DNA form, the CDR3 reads TGTGCCAGCAGCTTTTTTTCTGACTATGGCTACACCTTC. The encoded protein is CASSFFSDYGYTF.

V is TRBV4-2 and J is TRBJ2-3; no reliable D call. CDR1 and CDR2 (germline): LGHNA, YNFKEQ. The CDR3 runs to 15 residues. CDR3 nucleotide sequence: TGTGTTAGCAGTCAAGCACGTTCGTTCGGAGATACGCAGTATTTT. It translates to CVSSQARSFGDTQYF.

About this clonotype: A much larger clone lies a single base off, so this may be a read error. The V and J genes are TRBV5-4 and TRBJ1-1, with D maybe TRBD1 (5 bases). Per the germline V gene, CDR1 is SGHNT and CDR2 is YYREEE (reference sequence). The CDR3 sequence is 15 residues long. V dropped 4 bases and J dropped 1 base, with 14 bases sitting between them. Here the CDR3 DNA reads TGTGCCAGCAGCGCGGACCTTGGGGGGAACACTGAAGCTTTCTTT. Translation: CASSADLGGNTEAFF.

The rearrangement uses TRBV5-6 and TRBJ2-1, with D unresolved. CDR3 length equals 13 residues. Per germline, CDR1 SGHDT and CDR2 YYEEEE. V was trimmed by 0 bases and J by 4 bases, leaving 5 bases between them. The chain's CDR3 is CASSLDVYNEQFF. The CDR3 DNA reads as TGTGCCAGCAGCTTGGATGTGTACAATGAGCAGTTCTTC.

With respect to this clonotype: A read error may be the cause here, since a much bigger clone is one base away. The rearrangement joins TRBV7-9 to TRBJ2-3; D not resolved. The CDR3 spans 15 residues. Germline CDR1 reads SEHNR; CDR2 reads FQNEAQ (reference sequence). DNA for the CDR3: TGTGCCAGCTGCTTAGTACTGGGCAGCAGGGATACGCAGTATTTT. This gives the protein CASCLVLGSRDTQYF.

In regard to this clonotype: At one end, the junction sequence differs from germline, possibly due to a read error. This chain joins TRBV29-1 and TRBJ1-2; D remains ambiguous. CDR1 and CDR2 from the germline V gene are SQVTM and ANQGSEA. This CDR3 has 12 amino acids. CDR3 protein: CSVRIQTYVYTF. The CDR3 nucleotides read TGCAGCGTTCGGATACAGACCTATGTCTACACCTTC.

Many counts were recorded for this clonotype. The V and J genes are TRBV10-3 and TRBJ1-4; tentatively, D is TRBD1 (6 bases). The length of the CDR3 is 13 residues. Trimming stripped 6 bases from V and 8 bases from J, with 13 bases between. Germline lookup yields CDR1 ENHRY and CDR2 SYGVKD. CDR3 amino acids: CAISRGGGEKLFF. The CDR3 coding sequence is TGTGCCATCAGCCGTGGAGGGGGGGAAAAACTGTTTTTT.

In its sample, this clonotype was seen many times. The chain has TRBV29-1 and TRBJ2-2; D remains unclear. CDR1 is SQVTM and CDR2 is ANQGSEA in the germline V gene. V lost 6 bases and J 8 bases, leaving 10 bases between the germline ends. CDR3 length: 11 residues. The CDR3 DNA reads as TGCAGCGTCTCCATGGCTGGGGAGCTGTTTTTT. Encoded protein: CSVSMAGELFF.

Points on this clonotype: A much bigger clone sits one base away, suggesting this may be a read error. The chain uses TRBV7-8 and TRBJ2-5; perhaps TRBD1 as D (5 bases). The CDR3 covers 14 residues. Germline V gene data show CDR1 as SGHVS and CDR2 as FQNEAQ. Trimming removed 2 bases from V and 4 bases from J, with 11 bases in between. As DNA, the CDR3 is TGTGCCAGCAGCTTATACAGGATTTTAGAGACCCAGTACTTC. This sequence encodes CASSLYRILETQYF.

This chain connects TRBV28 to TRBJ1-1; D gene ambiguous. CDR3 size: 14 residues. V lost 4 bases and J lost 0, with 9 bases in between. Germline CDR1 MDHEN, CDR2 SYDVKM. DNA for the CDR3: TGTGCCAGCAGTTCGACCCTCATGAACACTGAAGCTTTCTTT. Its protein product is CASSSTLMNTEAFF.

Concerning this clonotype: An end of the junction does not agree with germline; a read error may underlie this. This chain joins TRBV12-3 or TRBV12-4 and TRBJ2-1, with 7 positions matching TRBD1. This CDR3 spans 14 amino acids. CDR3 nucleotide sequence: TGTGCCGGCAGTTTTGGGGTACAGGGGAATGAGGAGTTCTTC. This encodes CAGSFGVQGNEEFF.

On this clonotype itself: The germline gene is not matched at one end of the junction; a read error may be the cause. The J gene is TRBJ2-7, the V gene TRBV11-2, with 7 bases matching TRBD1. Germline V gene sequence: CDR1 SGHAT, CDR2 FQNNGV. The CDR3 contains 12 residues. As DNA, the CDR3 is TGTGCCAACAGCTTTCCCCAGGGGGAACAGTACTTC. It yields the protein CANSFPQGEQYF.

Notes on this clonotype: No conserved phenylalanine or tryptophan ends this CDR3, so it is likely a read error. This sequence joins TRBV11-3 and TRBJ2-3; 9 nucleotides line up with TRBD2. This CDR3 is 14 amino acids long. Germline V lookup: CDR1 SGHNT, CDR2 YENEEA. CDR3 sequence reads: CASSFRTSADTQYL. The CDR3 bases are TGCGCCAGCAGCTTCAGGACTAGCGCAGATACGCAGTATTTG.

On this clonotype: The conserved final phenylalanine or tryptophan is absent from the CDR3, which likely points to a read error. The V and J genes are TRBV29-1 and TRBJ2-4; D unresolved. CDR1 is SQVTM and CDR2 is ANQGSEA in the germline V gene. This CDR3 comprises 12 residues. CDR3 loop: CSVGRAGNFQYL. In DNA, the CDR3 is TGCAGCGTCGGACGGGCTGGAAACTTTCAGTACCTC.

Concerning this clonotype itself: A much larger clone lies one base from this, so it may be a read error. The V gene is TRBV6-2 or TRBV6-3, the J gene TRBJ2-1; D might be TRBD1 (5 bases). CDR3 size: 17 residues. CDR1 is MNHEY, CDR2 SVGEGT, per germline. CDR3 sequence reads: CAGSPHPRAFSYNEQFF. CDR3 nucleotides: TGTGCCGGCAGTCCCCACCCCAGGGCCTTCTCCTACAATGAGCAGTTCTTC.

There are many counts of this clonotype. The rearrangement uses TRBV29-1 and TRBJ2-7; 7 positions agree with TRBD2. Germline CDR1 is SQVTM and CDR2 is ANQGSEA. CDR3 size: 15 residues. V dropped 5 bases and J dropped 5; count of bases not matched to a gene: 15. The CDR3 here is CSVRGGLGGDDEQYF. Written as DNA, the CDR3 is TGCAGCGTTCGCGGGGGTTTGGGTGGGGACGACGAGCAGTACTTC.

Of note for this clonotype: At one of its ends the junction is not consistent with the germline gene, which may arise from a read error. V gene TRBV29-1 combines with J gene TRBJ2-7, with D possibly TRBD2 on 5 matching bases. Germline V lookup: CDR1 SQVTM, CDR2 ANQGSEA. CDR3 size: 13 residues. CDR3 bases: TGCAGCGCTGAAGTGCGCGGGTCCTACGAGCAGTACTTC. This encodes CSAEVRGSYEQYF.

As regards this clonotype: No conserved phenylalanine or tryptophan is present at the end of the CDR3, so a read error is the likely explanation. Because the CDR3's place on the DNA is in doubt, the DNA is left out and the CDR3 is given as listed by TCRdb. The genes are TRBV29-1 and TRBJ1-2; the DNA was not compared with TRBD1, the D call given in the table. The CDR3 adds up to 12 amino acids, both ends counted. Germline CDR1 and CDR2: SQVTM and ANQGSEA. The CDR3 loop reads CSVEDRGYGYTL.

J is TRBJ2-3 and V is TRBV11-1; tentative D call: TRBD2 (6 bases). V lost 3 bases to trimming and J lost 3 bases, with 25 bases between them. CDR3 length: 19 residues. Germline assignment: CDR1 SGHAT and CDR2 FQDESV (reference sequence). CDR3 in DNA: TGTGCCAGCAGCTTTAGGGTCCCTACTGACGGGAGAGCGACAGATACGCAGTATTTT. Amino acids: CASSFRVPTDGRATDTQYF.

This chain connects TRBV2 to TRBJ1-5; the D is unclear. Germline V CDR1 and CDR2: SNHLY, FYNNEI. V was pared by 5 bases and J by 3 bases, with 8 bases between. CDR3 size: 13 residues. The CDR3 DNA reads TGTGCCAGCAGTAAGGGCCTCAATCAGCCCCAGCATTTT. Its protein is CASSKGLNQPQHF. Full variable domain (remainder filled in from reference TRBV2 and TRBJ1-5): EPEVTQTPSHQVTQMGQEVILRCVPISNHLYFYWYRQILGQKVEFLVSFYNNEISEKSEIFDDQFSVERPDGSNFTLKIRSTKLEDSAMYFCASSKGLNQPQHFGDGTRLSIL.

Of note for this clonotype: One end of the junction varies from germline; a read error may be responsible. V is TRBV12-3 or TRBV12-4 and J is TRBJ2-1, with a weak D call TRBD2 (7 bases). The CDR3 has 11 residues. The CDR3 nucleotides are TGTGCCACTGGGGGGGGCGAGTGGCAGTTGTTC. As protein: CATGGGEWQLF.

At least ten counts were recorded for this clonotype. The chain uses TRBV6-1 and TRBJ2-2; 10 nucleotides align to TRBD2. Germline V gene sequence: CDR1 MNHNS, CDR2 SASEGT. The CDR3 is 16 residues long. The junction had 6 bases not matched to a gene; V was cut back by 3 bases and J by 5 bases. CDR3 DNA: TGTGCCAGCAGTGAGACGCTAGCGGGAGCTACCGGGGAGCTGTTTTTT. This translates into CASSETLAGATGELFF.

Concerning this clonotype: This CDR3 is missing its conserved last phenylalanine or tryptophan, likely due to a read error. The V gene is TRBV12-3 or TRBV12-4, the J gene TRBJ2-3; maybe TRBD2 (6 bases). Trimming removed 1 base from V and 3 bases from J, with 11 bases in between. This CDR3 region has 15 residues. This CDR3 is CASSLDFGSTDTQYL. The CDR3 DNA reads TGTGCCAGCAGTTTAGATTTCGGGAGTACAGATACGCAGTATCTT.

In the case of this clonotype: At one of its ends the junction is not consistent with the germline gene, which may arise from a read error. CDR3 protein: CASSQDISSGRANTGELYF. The CDR3 nucleotides read TGTGCCAGCAGCCAAGATATTTCCAGCGGGAGGGCTAACACCGGGGAGCTGTATTTT. The chain has TRBV14 and TRBJ2-2; 10 bases agree with TRBD2. The germline V gene has CDR1 SGHDN and CDR2 FVKESK. The CDR3 runs 19 residues.

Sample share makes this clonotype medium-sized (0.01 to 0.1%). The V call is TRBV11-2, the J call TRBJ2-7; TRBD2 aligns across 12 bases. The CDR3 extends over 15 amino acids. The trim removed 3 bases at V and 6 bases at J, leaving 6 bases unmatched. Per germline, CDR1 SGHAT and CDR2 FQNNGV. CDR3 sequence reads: CASSFRTSGTGEQYF. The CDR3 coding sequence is TGTGCCAGCAGCTTTAGGACTAGCGGGACGGGCGAGCAGTACTTC.

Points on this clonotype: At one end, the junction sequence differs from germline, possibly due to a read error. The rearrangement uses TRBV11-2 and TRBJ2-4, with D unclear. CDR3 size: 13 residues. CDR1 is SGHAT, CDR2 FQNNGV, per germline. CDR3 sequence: CASSHDSINTQYF. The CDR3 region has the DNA TGTGCCAGCAGCCATGACTCAATAAACACTCAGTACTTC.

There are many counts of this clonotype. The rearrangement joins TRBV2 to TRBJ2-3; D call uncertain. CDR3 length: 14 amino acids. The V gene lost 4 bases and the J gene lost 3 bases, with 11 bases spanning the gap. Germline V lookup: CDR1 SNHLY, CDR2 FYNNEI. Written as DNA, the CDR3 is TGTGCCAGCAGTGGAAGCATAAGGACAGATACGCAGTATTTT. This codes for CASSGSIRTDTQYF.

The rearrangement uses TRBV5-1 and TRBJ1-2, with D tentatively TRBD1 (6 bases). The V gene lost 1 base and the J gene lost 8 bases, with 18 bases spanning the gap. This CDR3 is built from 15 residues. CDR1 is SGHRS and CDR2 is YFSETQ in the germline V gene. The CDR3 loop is CASSLNNPGAWGYTF. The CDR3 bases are TGCGCCAGCAGCTTGAATAACCCGGGGGCGTGGGGCTACACCTTC.

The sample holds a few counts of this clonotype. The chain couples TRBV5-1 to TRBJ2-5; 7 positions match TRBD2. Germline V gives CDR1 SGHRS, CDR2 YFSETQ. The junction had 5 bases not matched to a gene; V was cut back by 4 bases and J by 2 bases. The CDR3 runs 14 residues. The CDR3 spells CASSTGLGQETQYF. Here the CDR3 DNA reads TGCGCCAGCAGCACCGGACTAGGACAAGAGACCCAGTACTTC. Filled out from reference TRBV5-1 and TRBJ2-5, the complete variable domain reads KAGVTQTPRYLIKTRGQQVTLSCSPISGHRSVSWYQQTPGQGLQFLFEYFSETQRNKGNFPGRFSGRQFSNSRSEMNVSTLELGDSALYLCASSTGLGQETQYFGPGTRLLVL.